The 29 T cell receptor beta chains presented below share a single source sample, sequenced in a study of T-cell memory formation after mild COVID-19. Each CDR3 protein gets one entry after TCRdb re-called the 5' RACE reads with MiXCR. The sample shows under 700,000 distinct CDR3 sequences, around 20% of them seen only once. The source material was PBMCs or a T cell subset sorted from them (not recorded which). Every receptor here comes from an adult woman who had mild COVID-19 (a few samples of this study predate the infection). Cell type and time point are not known.

The V gene is TRBV7-2, the J gene TRBJ2-1, with 7 bases lining up with TRBD2. After removal of 2 bases from V and 6 bases from J, the junction contained 7 bases not matched to a gene. Germline lookup yields CDR1 SGHTA and CDR2 FQGNSA. The CDR3 totals 15 residues. The CDR3 DNA sequence: TGTGCCAGCAGCTTATCCGGTGGACTAGGCAATGAGCAGTTCTTC. Protein product: CASSLSGGLGNEQFF.

The V and J genes are TRBV18 and TRBJ1-1; D gene uncertain. CDR3 size: 14 residues. Between the trimmed V and J ends, which lost 3 bases and 2 bases, there was a span of 10 bases. The germline CDR1 and CDR2 sequences are KGHSH and LQKENI. CDR3 bases: TGTGCCAGCTCACCCGGGAGTATAAACACTGAAGCTTTCTTT. Its protein is CASSPGSINTEAFF.

The genes are TRBV14 and TRBJ2-1; 15 positions match TRBD2. The CDR3 consists of 17 residues. Germline-derived CDR1 and CDR2 are SGHDN and FVKESK. Trimming took 4 bases from V and 9 from J; bases not matched to a gene: 10. This chain's CDR3 is CASSPRRGLAGGGEQFF. In DNA form, the CDR3 reads TGTGCCAGCAGCCCCCGGAGAGGACTAGCGGGAGGGGGTGAGCAGTTCTTC.

J is TRBJ2-1 and V is TRBV9; either TRBD1 or TRBD2 may fit D (6 bases each). CDR1 is SGDLS, CDR2 YYNGEE, per germline. Trimming left V 4 bases short and J 7 bases short, with 18 bases between. The CDR3 length is 15 residues. This CDR3 is CASSFLGGSGNEQFF. The CDR3 DNA reads as TGTGCCAGCAGCTTCCTGGGGGGCAGTGGGAATGAGCAGTTCTTC.

This sequence joins TRBV6-4 and TRBJ2-1, with TRBD1 identical over 7 bases. V dropped 6 bases and J dropped 3; count of bases not matched to a gene: 8. Germline loops: CDR1 MRHNA, CDR2 SNTAGT. The CDR3 loop spans 15 amino acids. The DNA for the CDR3 is TGTGCCAGCAGCCAACAGGGGCAGGGCTACAATGAGCAGTTCTTC. This translates into CASSQQGQGYNEQFF.

In this sample, this clonotype turned up a few times. V usage is TRBV30 and J usage is TRBJ1-2, with 9 bases identical to TRBD1. The CDR3 sequence is 15 residues long. Looked up from germline, CDR1 is GTSNPN and CDR2 is SVGIG (reference sequence). Losses at the gene ends were 1 base for V and 2 bases for J; bases not matched to a gene: 5. CDR3 DNA: TGTGCCTGGAGTGATAACAGGGGGCGGAACTATGGCTACACCTTC. This encodes CAWSDNRGRNYGYTF.

The CDR3 nucleotides are TGCAGTGCTAGAGATCGTTTGGACTTATCCTACGAGCAGTACTTC. It encodes CSARDRLDLSYEQYF. The rearrangement links TRBV20-1 to TRBJ2-7, with D perhaps TRBD2 (5 bases). The CDR3 contains 15 residues. V was clipped by 0 bases and J by 1 base, with 13 bases between them. CDR1 and CDR2 (germline): DFQATT, SNEGSKA (reference sequence).

This chain links TRBV24-1 with TRBJ2-1; TRBD1 matches at 9 bases. Trimming cost V 1 base and J 0 bases; bases outside gene matches: 12. The CDR3 is 20 residues long. CDR1 and CDR2 (germline): KGHDR, SFDVKD. The DNA of the CDR3 is TGTGCCACCAGTGATTTAAGTGAAGGACAGGGGACCCGCTCCTACAATGAGCAGTTCTTC. Translating gives CATSDLSEGQGTRSYNEQFF.

The chain is built from TRBV6-1 and TRBJ2-2, with 9 bases that match TRBD1. In germline, CDR1 is MNHNS, CDR2 SASEGT. The V and J ends lost 8 bases and 2 bases, in that order; junction bases with no gene match: 3. The CDR3 spans 14 residues. The CDR3 sequence: CASGGQGNTGELFF. In DNA form, the CDR3 reads TGTGCCAGCGGGGGACAGGGTAACACCGGGGAGCTGTTTTTT.

The rearrangement joins TRBV29-1 to TRBJ2-3, with TRBD2 as a possible D gene (6 bases). The V end lost 1 base, the J end lost 1 base, and 9 bases lay between the germline ends. The CDR3 is made up of 14 amino acids. Germline CDR1 and CDR2: SQVTM and ANQGSEA. The DNA of the CDR3 is TGCAGCGTTGAAGCGGGAGACGGCACAGATACGCAGTATTTT. It encodes CSVEAGDGTDTQYF.

This clonotype was seen a few times. The rearrangement uses TRBV5-6 and TRBJ1-2; D unclear. There are 14 residues in the CDR3. CDR1 is SGHDT, CDR2 YYEEEE, per germline. V lost 1 base and J lost 4, with 11 bases in between. The DNA of the CDR3 is TGTGCCAGCAGCTTGTTACTCCTTTCCTATGGCTACACCTTC. It yields the protein CASSLLLLSYGYTF.

This chain joins TRBV6-5 and TRBJ1-3; D not resolved. Germline lookup yields CDR1 MNHEY and CDR2 SVGAGI. Trimming shortened V by 5 bases and J by 3 bases, and 17 bases separated the two germline ends. This CDR3 is 16 amino acids long. CDR3 sequence: CASSPVTILSGNTIYF. CDR3 sequence (DNA): TGTGCCAGCAGTCCTGTCACAATCCTGAGTGGAAACACCATATATTTT.

V and J are TRBV21-1 and TRBJ2-5; TRBD1 reflects the table's D call only, with no check against the DNA. TRBV21-1 is classified as a pseudogene. The CDR3 extends over 16 amino acids. As DNA, the CDR3 is TGTGCCAGCAGCTTGAAGGGGGGACCTCGAAGGGAGACCCAGTACTTC. Translation: CASSLKGGPRRETQYF.

The rearrangement joins TRBV24-1 to TRBJ2-1; D gene ambiguous. The germline V and J ends were trimmed by 0 bases and 10 bases, with 12 bases remaining between them. Germline V CDR1 and CDR2: KGHDR, SFDVKD. The CDR3 runs to 14 residues. CDR3 protein: CATSDLARAGEQFF. Written as DNA, the CDR3 is TGTGCCACCAGTGATTTGGCCCGGGCCGGGGAGCAGTTCTTC.

This clonotype was recorded a few times. This chain links TRBV7-2 with TRBJ2-3, with D tentatively TRBD2 (5 bases). Germline CDR1 SGHTA, CDR2 FQGNSA. V was clipped by 4 bases and J by 7 bases, with 9 bases between them. The CDR3 is 12 residues long. The CDR3 sequence: CASSSTGNTQYF. In DNA form, the CDR3 reads TGTGCCAGCAGCTCAACGGGAAATACGCAGTATTTT.

This clonotype showed up just a few times. This sequence joins TRBV4-1 and TRBJ1-1, with D maybe TRBD1 (6 bases). Trimming cost V 3 bases and J 3 bases, with 20 bases left between them. CDR3 length: 17 amino acids. Germline V gene sequence: CDR1 MGHRA, CDR2 YSYEKL. Written as DNA, the CDR3 is TGCGCCAGCAGCCAGGGCCTCAACGGGGGGCCGGACACTGAAGCTTTCTTT. As protein: CASSQGLNGGPDTEAFF.

The chain combines TRBV27 with TRBJ1-5; D not resolved. CDR1 and CDR2 from the germline V gene are MNHEY and SMNVEV (reference sequence). The CDR3 runs 13 residues. Trimming took 5 bases from V and 3 from J, leaving 8 bases between them. The CDR3 sequence is CASSQGYNQPQHF. DNA for the CDR3: TGTGCCAGCAGTCAAGGTTACAATCAGCCCCAGCATTTT.

The rearrangement uses TRBV25-1 and TRBJ1-2, with a weak D call TRBD1 (5 bases). V lost 5 bases, J lost 4 bases, and 20 bases lay in between. CDR1 and CDR2 from the germline V gene are MGHDK and SYGVNS. The CDR3 consists of 16 residues. CDR3 nucleotides: TGTGCCAGCAGTACCTCGGGGCCACCTGAGGCCTATGGCTACACCTTC. As protein: CASSTSGPPEAYGYTF.

The rearrangement joins TRBV9 to TRBJ1-1, with D uncertain. The CDR3 sequence is 15 residues long. V was cut by 4 bases and J by 3 bases, with 16 bases left in between. CDR1 is SGDLS, CDR2 YYNGEE, per germline. CDR3 bases: TGTGCCAGCAGCACATCTGCCGGGTTTGACACTGAAGCTTTCTTT. Amino acid sequence: CASSTSAGFDTEAFF.

This clonotype was detected a few times. The V call is TRBV5-1, the J call TRBJ1-4, with 9 bases lining up with TRBD1. The CDR3 runs 17 residues. V trimming: 1 base; J trimming: 8 bases; junction bases outside the gene matches: 12. Germline CDR1 and CDR2: SGHRS and YFSETQ. In DNA, the CDR3 is TGCGCCAGCAGCTTGATGGGACAGGGCGCGCTTGGGGAAAAACTGTTTTTT. Translated, it gives CASSLMGQGALGEKLFF.

The chain couples TRBV28 to TRBJ2-7; D is uncertain. Germline lookup yields CDR1 MDHEN and CDR2 SYDVKM. The length of the CDR3 is 12 residues. Trimming removed 1 base from V and 6 bases from J, with 7 bases in between. The CDR3 loop reads CASSLFASEQYF. CDR3 bases: TGTGCCAGCAGTTTATTTGCGAGCGAGCAGTACTTC.

The CDR3 sequence is CSGVTPLRDEQFF. The CDR3 DNA reads TGCAGCGGCGTGACTCCGCTTAGAGATGAGCAGTTCTTC. The V gene is TRBV29-1, the J gene TRBJ2-1; no definite D call. The CDR3 contains 13 residues. The V and J ends lost 7 bases and 8 bases respectively, with 18 bases between them. Germline loops: CDR1 SQVTM, CDR2 ANQGSEA.

This clonotype has a count of ten or more. V usage is TRBV5-1 and J usage is TRBJ2-6, with D uncertain. V gave up 0 bases and J gave up 3 bases, with 4 bases separating them. Germline V gene sequence: CDR1 SGHRS, CDR2 YFSETQ. CDR3 length: 14 amino acids. Written as DNA, the CDR3 is TGCGCCAGCAGCTTGGAGCATGGGGCCAACGTCCTGACTTTC. Encoded protein: CASSLEHGANVLTF.

The table lists this clonotype with a few counts. This chain links TRBV7-9 with TRBJ2-7; D possibly corresponds to TRBD2 (6 bases). The CDR3 loop spans 15 amino acids. Trimming removed 5 bases at V and 0 bases at J, with 14 bases between. CDR1 is SEHNR, CDR2 FQNEAQ, per germline (reference sequence). The CDR3 sequence is CASSGGSALSYEQYF. CDR3 nucleotide sequence: TGTGCCAGCAGCGGGGGGTCAGCCCTCTCCTACGAGCAGTACTTC.

The chain couples TRBV5-1 to TRBJ2-3; 9 positions agree with TRBD2. This CDR3 comprises 19 residues. CDR1 and CDR2 (germline): SGHRS, YFSETQ. The V and J ends lost 0 bases and 2 bases, in that order; junction bases with no gene match: 13. The CDR3 spells CASSLGLAGKSPHTDTQYF. The DNA for the CDR3 is TGCGCCAGCAGCTTGGGGCTAGCGGGAAAGAGTCCGCACACAGATACGCAGTATTTT.

The chain carries TRBV7-9 and TRBJ2-3; possibly TRBD2 for D (6 bases). This CDR3 is 14 amino acids long. CDR1 is SEHNR and CDR2 is FQNEAQ in the germline V gene (reference sequence). V dropped 2 bases and J dropped 4 bases, with 10 bases sitting between them. The CDR3 sequence: CASSLRGEPDTQYF. CDR3 sequence (DNA): TGTGCCAGCAGCTTACGCGGGGAACCAGATACGCAGTATTTT. The full variable domain, rest sourced from reference TRBV7-9 and TRBJ2-3, is DTGVSQNPRHKITKRGQNVTFRCDPISEHNRLYWYRQTLGQGPEFLTYFQNEAQLEKSRLLSDRFSAERPKGSFSTLEIQRTEQGDSAMYLCASSLRGEPDTQYFGPGTRLTVL.

This clonotype has more than one count but fewer than ten. The chain employs TRBV11-3 and TRBJ2-5; 7 nucleotides match TRBD1. The germline gives CDR1 SGHNT, CDR2 YENEEA. V was clipped by 4 bases and J by 1 base; unmatched bases: 6. CDR3 length: 15 residues. As DNA, the CDR3 is TGTGCCAGCAGCTCCGCCCGGGACAGCCAAGAGACCCAGTACTTC. Translated, it gives CASSSARDSQETQYF.

In this sample, this clonotype turned up many times. The rearrangement links TRBV12-3 or TRBV12-4 to TRBJ2-7, with 11 nucleotides matching TRBD1. V gave up 1 base and J gave up 6 bases; unmatched junction bases: 5. CDR3 length: 15 residues. This CDR3 reads CASSLGGTGGREQYF. CDR3 DNA: TGTGCCAGCAGTTTAGGTGGGACAGGGGGTCGCGAGCAGTACTTC.

This sequence joins TRBV6-1 and TRBJ2-2; a possible D gene is TRBD1 (6 bases). Trimming removed 10 bases at V and 2 bases at J, with 11 bases between. Germline CDR1 MNHNS, CDR2 SASEGT. This CDR3 has 13 residues. This CDR3 reads CAINRENTGELFF. The CDR3 coding sequence is TGTGCCATCAACAGGGAAAACACCGGGGAGCTGTTTTTT.